These 12 T cell receptor beta chains came from one sample sequenced in a study of regulatory T cells in long-lasting Graves disease (dated by TCRdb to the early 2020s). The protocol used for the library was multiplex PCR. TCRdb lists the instrument as Illumina HiSeq 4000. CDR3 regions were amplified by Arm-PCR with iRepertoire HTBI primers to construct TCR beta libraries. TCRdb itself trimmed the public reads at Q25 with fastp, ran MiXCR and retained productive beta chains. One record per CDR3 amino acid sequence lists the most common genes and DNA. This sample gives 240,000 or so distinct CDR3 sequences in total; 20% to 25% of them show up just once. The ten largest clones add up to 14% of the sample. Read against the paper, the sample's time point label means: newly diagnosed GD, antithyroid drugs for less than 3 months. For both TCR sequencing and RNA sequencing, RNA was extracted from PBMCs using TRIzol.

The sequencing used peripheral blood mononuclear cells (PBMCs), collected at new diagnosis, from a patient treated with antithyroid drugs. Receptors originate from a female donor with Graves disease.

Turning to this clonotype: This probably arose from a read error, given a far larger clone one base away. V gene TRBV7-3 combines with J gene TRBJ1-1; D may be TRBD1 (5 bases). Germline assignment: CDR1 SGHTA and CDR2 FQGTGA. The CDR3 spans 17 residues. In DNA form, the CDR3 reads TGTGCCAGCAGCTTAGAACCACAGGCGGGGGGGAACACTGAAGCTTCCTTT. It translates to CASSLEPQAGGNTEASF.

This clonotype was recorded at least ten times. The chain uses TRBV2 and TRBJ2-7; D remains unclear. The CDR3 length is 15 residues. Trimming took 3 bases from V and 2 from J, leaving 14 bases between them. CDR1 SNHLY and CDR2 FYNNEI come from the germline V gene. The CDR3 protein is CASSDQRDSPYEQYF. Written as DNA, the CDR3 is TGTGCCAGCAGTGACCAAAGAGATTCACCCTACGAGCAGTACTTC. The full variable domain, in which reference TRBV2 and TRBJ2-7 provide the parts outside the CDR3, is EPEVTQTPSHQVTQMGQEVILRCVPISNHLYFYWYRQILGQKVEFLVSFYNNEISEKSEIFDDQFSVERPDGSNFTLKIRSTKLEDSAMYFCASSDQRDSPYEQYFGPGTRLTVT.

V usage is TRBV18 and J usage is TRBJ1-4; 9 positions match TRBD1. The CDR3 has 15 residues. Per the germline V gene, CDR1 is KGHSH and CDR2 is LQKENI. V dropped 5 bases and J dropped 6; count of bases not matched to a gene: 7. The CDR3 reads CASSGRDRDYEKLFF. The CDR3 DNA sequence: TGTGCCAGCTCAGGTCGGGACAGGGATTATGAAAAACTGTTTTTT.

Details on this clonotype: Just one base apart from a much larger clone, this may be a read error. The chain uses TRBV18 and TRBJ1-5; 7 bases are a match to TRBD1. The CDR3 spans 17 residues. With V trimmed by 2 bases and J by 7 bases, 14 bases remained unmatched. Germline V gene data show CDR1 as KGHSH and CDR2 as LQKENI. The CDR3 coding sequence is TGTGCCAGCTCACCAAGGGTAGGGGGCGCAGGCATCCAGCCCCAGCATTTT. Translation gives CASSPRVGGAGIQPQHF.

This clonotype was counted ten times or more. This chain connects TRBV2 to TRBJ2-2, with D possibly TRBD1 on 5 matching bases. The CDR3 spans 14 residues. The V and J ends lost 4 bases and 1 base respectively, with 7 bases between them. Germline-derived CDR1 and CDR2 are SNHLY and FYNNEI. For the CDR3, the DNA is TGTGCCAGCAGTGGACAGAAGAACACCGGGGAGCTGTTTTTT. Translated, it gives CASSGQKNTGELFF.

This clonotype was detected ten times or more. V is TRBV4-1 and J is TRBJ2-5; TRBD2 matches at 14 bases. The CDR3 extends over 16 amino acids. Germline V gene data show CDR1 as MGHRA and CDR2 as YSYEKL. V lost 4 bases and J lost 4; bases outside the gene matches: 5. The CDR3 bases are TGCGCCAGCAGCCCATCGACTAGCGGGGGGGCAGAGACCCAGTACTTC. Translating it yields CASSPSTSGGAETQYF.

The chain links TRBV5-5 to TRBJ2-7; 8 bases line up with TRBD2. Germline CDR1 reads SGHKS; CDR2 reads YYEKEE (reference sequence). The CDR3 loop spans 14 amino acids. J was trimmed by 0 bases and V by 3 bases; bases with no gene match: 2. The CDR3 region has the DNA TGTGCCAGCAGCTCCGGGAGGGCCTCCTACGAGCAGTACTTC. Translating gives CASSSGRASYEQYF.

The CDR3 DNA is TGTGCCAGCAGTTCCCTCTTGCGCATGTCATACGAGCAGTACTTC. Protein: CASSSLLRMSYEQYF. The rearrangement links TRBV7-9 to TRBJ2-7, with no clear D. The CDR3 is made up of 15 amino acids. The germline V gene has CDR1 SEHNR and CDR2 FQNEAQ (reference sequence). The V end lost 6 bases, the J end lost 4 bases, and 19 bases lay between the germline ends.

This clonotype was recorded at least ten times. This chain joins TRBV6-1 and TRBJ2-7; a possible D gene is TRBD1 (6 bases). Germline CDR1 and CDR2: MNHNS and SASEGT. The CDR3 extends over 15 amino acids. Trimming took 5 bases from V and 0 from J, leaving 14 bases between them. As DNA, the CDR3 is TGTGCCAGCAGTCCCAGGACAGCGAGCTCCTACGAGCAGTACTTC. It specifies CASSPRTASSYEQYF.

This clonotype came up many times. The chain joins TRBV15 to TRBJ2-1, with D possibly being TRBD2 (5 bases). The V end lost 0 bases, the J end lost 15 bases, and 18 bases lay between the germline ends. The germline CDR1 and CDR2 sequences are LNHNV and YYDKDF (reference sequence). CDR3 length: 14 residues. The CDR3 protein is CATSRDDARNEGFF. CDR3 DNA: TGTGCCACCAGCAGAGATGACGCCAGGAACGAGGGGTTCTTC.

The chain uses TRBV3-1 and TRBJ1-6, with a weak D call TRBD1 (5 bases). Germline V gene data show CDR1 as LGHDT and CDR2 as YNNKEL (reference sequence). CDR3 size: 16 residues. V gave up 0 bases and J gave up 8 bases, with 14 bases separating them. The DNA of the CDR3 is TGTGCCAGCAGCCAAGAATCGCAGGGTATGGATTCACCCCTCCACTTT. This codes for CASSQESQGMDSPLHF.

This clonotype showed up many times. V is TRBV7-3 and J is TRBJ2-2; 10 nucleotides align to TRBD2. V shed 5 bases, J shed 1 base, and the junction held 1 base outside the gene matches. The CDR3 is 15 residues long. Germline V CDR1 and CDR2: SGHTA, FQGTGA. The CDR3 bases are TGTGCCAGCAGCAGGACTAGCGGGAACACCGGGGAGCTGTTTTTT. This sequence encodes CASSRTSGNTGELFF.